This TCR beta chain was sequenced during a study of metastatic and nonmetastatic thyroid tumors. Across the study: Samples came from malignant and benign thyroid patients, and repertoires were compared across blood and tumor or nodule tissue. Notes on the study in general: According to reports, the diversity of TCR beta was significantly higher in malignant thyroid tumors than in benign nodules, and this held in both blood and tumor samples.

This CDR3 spans 14 amino acids. The germline gives CDR1 MNHNS, CDR2 SASEGT. V shed 7 bases and J 3 bases; nucleotides not matched to a gene: 8. In the study's own analysis: Using the CDR3 differences seen across clinicopathological groups, the authors built a distant-metastasis classifier for papillary thyroid cancer, which was meant to discriminate distant-metastatic patients. TCRdb re-called the PCR reads via MiXCR. Here the V and J calls rest on TCRdb's processing, not on the authors' analysis. This sample carries 40,000 or so clones, 13% of them seen once, and the ten largest clones take over 7.5%. Treatment of any kind had been given to no patient before thyroid surgery. This clone qualifies as medium-sized. The antigen is not known.

The V and J genes are TRBV6-1 and TRBJ2-7, with 8 bases matching TRBD1. The source of this sequence is a female donor with papillary thyroid cancer or a benign thyroid nodule (not recorded which). Some clones in this sample may be carry-over from other donors' samples. Sequencing was performed on blood. This chain's CDR3 is CASMPGTGIYEQYF. In nucleotides, the CDR3 is TGTGCCAGCATGCCCGGGACAGGCATCTACGAGCAGTACTTC.